The TCR beta chain under discussion was sequenced for a study of naive and memory T cell subsets. V was cut by 6 bases and J by 9 bases, with 12 bases left in between. The CDR3 is 12 residues long. The germline V gene encodes CDR1 SNHLY and CDR2 FYNNEI. Two oligonucleotides, mixed equimolar, formed the beta constant-region primer covering TRBC1 and TRBC2. Ligated cDNA was amplified by four rounds of PCR with nested alpha and beta constant-region primers and SP2. A single record per CDR3 protein comes from TCRdb applying MiXCR to the UMI-ligation and nested PCR reads. The data hold approximately 140,000 distinct CDR3 sequences, with about 23% observed a single time. This clonotype has just a few counts. What it binds is not known. Findings of the study overall: A few larger clonotypes appeared in naive repertoires, especially CD8, possibly memory cells re-expressing CD45RA. There was no ground truth to check naive and memory subset results.

This sequence joins TRBV2 and TRBJ2-1; D is possibly TRBD2 (5 bases). This clonotype was obtained from a human donor in good health. Sequencing was done on a sample of naive CD4+ T cells from blood. Here the CDR3 DNA reads TGTGCCAGCAGGACGGGGTTGGTTGAGCAGTTCTTC. Translation: CASRTGLVEQFF.